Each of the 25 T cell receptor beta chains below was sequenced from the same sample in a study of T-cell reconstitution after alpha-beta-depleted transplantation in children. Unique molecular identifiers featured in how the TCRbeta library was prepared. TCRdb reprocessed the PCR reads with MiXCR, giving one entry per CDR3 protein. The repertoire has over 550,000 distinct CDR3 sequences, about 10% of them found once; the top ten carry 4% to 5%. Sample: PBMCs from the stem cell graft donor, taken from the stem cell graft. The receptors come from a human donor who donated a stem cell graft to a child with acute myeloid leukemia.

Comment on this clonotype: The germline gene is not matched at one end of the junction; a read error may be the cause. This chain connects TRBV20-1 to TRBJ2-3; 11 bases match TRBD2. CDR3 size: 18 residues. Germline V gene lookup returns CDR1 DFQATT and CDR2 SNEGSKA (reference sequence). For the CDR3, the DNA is TGCTGTGCCACTAATCGACTAGCGGGACCAAAAGTCACAGATACGCAGTATTTT. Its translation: CCATNRLAGPKVTDTQYF.

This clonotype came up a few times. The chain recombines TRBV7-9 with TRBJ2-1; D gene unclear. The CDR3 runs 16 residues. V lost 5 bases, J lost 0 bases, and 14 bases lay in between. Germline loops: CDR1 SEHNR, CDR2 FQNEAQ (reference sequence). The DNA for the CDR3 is TGTGCCAGCAGCCTAATTAGCTGGAGCTCCTACAATGAGCAGTTCTTC. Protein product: CASSLISWSSYNEQFF.

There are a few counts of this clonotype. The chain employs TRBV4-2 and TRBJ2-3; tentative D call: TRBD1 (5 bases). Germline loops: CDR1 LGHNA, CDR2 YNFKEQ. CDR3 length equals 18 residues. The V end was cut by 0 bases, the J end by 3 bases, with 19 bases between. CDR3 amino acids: CASSQDYRSRGGTDTQYF. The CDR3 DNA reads TGTGCCAGCAGCCAAGATTACCGGAGTAGGGGTGGTACAGATACGCAGTATTTT.

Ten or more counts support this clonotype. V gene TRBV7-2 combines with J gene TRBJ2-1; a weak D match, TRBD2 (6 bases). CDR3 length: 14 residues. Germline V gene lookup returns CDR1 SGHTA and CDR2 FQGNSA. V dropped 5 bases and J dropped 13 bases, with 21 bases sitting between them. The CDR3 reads CASSNWGGQGFQFF. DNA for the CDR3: TGTGCCAGCAGCAATTGGGGAGGTCAGGGCTTCCAGTTCTTC. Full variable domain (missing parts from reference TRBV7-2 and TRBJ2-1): GAGVSQSPSNKVTEKGKDVELRCDPISGHTALYWYRQSLGQGLEFLIYFQGNSAPDKSGLPSDRFSAERTGGSVSTLTIQRTQQEDSAVYLCASSNWGGQGFQFFGPGTRLTVL.

The CDR3 is CSARDRTSSGPDTQYF. The DNA of the CDR3 is TGCAGTGCTAGAGACAGGACATCCAGCGGGCCAGATACGCAGTATTTT. The genes are TRBV20-1 and TRBJ2-3; maybe TRBD2 (6 bases). The CDR3 contains 16 residues. From germline, CDR1 is DFQATT and CDR2 SNEGSKA (reference sequence). V lost 0 bases, J lost 4 bases, and 17 bases lay in between.

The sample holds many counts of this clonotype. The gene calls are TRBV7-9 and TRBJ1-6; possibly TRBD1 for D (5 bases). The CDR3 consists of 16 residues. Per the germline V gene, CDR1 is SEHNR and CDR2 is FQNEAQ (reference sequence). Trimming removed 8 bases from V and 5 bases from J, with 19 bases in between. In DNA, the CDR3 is TGTGCCAGCGAGGGGCCCCGGATAGCAAATAATTCACCCCTCCACTTT. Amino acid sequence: CASEGPRIANNSPLHF.

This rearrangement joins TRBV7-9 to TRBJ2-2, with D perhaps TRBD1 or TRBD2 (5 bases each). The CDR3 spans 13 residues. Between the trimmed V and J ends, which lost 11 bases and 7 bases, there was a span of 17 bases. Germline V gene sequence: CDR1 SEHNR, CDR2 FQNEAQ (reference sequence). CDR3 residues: CAGTGPRSGELFF. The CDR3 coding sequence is TGTGCCGGAACGGGACCTCGGAGCGGGGAGCTGTTTTTT.

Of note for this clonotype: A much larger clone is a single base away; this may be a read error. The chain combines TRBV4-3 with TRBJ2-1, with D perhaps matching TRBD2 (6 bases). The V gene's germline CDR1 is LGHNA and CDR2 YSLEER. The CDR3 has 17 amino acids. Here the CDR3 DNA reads TGCGCCAGCAGCCAAGGCCGGACGGGAGAGGGGTACAATGACCAGTTCTTC. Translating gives CASSQGRTGEGYNDQFF.

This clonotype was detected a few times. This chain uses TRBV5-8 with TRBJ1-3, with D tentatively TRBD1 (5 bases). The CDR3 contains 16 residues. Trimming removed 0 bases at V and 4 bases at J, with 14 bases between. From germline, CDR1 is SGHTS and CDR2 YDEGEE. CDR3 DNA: TGTGCCAGCAGCTTGGATCCGGGACCGGCGGGAAACACCATATATTTT. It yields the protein CASSLDPGPAGNTIYF.

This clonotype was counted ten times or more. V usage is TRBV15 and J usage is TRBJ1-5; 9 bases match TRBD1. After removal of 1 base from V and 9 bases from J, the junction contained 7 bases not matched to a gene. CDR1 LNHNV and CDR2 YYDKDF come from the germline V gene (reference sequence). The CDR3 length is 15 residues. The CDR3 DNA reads TGTGCCACCAGCAGAGGTGACAGGGGGGATCTGCCCCAGCATTTT. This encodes CATSRGDRGDLPQHF.

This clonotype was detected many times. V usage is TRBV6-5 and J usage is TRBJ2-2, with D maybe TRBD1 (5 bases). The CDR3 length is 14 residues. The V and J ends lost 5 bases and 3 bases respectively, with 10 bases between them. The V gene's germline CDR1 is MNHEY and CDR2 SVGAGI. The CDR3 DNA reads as TGTGCCAGCAGTACACAACAGGACACCGGGGAGCTGTTTTTT. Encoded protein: CASSTQQDTGELFF.

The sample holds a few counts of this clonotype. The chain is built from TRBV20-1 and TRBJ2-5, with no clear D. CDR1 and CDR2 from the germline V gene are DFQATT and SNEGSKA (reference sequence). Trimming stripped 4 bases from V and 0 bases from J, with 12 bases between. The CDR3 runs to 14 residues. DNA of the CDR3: TGCAGTGCTAAAAAAATACTGTACCAAGAGACCCAGTACTTC. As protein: CSAKKILYQETQYF.

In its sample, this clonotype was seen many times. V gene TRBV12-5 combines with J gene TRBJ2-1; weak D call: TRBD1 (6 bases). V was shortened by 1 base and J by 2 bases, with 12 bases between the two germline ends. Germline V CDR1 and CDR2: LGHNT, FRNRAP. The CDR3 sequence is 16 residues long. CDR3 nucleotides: TGTGCTAGTGGTTTGGAGGGGGTAATGCCCTACAATGAGCAGTTCTTC. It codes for CASGLEGVMPYNEQFF.

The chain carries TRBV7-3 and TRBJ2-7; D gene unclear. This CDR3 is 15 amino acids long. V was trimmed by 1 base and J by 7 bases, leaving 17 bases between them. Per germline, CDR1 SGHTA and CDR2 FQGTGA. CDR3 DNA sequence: TGTGCCAGCAGCTTAAAAGCAGGCCCCCTATCAGAGCAGTACTTC. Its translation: CASSLKAGPLSEQYF. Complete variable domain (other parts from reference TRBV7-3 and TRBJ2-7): GAGVSQTPSNKVTEKGKYVELRCDPISGHTALYWYRQSLGQGPEFLIYFQGTGAADDSGLPNDRFFAVRPEGSVSTLKIQRTERGDSAVYLCASSLKAGPLSEQYFGPGTRLTVT.

CDR3 in DNA: TGCAGTGCTAGAGATCTCGGGACTAGCGGGATTAGCTCCTACAATGAGCAGTTCTTC. Its translation is CSARDLGTSGISSYNEQFF. The chain couples TRBV20-1 to TRBJ2-1, with 13 bases aligning to TRBD2. Germline CDR1 DFQATT, CDR2 SNEGSKA (reference sequence). The CDR3 has 19 amino acids. With V trimmed by 0 bases and J by 0 bases, 8 bases remained unmatched.

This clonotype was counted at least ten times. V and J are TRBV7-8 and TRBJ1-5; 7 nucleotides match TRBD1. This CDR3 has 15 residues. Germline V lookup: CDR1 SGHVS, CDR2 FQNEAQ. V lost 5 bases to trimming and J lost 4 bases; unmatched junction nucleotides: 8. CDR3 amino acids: CASSPADRINQPQHF. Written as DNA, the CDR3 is TGTGCCAGCAGCCCTGCGGACAGGATAAATCAGCCCCAGCATTTT.

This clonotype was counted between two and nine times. The CDR3 DNA reads TGCAGTGCTCCAGGGACCAACCAATATAATTCACCCCTCCACTTT. It encodes CSAPGTNQYNSPLHF. The rearrangement joins TRBV20-1 to TRBJ1-6; tentative D call: TRBD1 (5 bases). V was cut by 5 bases and J by 4 bases, with 15 bases left in between. Per germline, CDR1 DFQATT and CDR2 SNEGSKA (reference sequence). This CDR3 is built from 15 residues.

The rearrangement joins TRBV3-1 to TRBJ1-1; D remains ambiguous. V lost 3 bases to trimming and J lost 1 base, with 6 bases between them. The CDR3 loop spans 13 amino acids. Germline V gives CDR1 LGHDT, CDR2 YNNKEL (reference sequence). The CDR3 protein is CASSQAENTEAFF. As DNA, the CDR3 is TGTGCCAGCAGCCAGGCAGAGAACACTGAAGCTTTCTTT.

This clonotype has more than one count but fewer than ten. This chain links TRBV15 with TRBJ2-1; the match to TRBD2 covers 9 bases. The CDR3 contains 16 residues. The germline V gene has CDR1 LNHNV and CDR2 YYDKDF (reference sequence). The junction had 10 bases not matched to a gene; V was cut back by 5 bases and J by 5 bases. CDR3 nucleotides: TGTGCCACCAGCGGCCTAAGCGGGAGGTTGAACAATGAGCAGTTCTTC. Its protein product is CATSGLSGRLNNEQFF.

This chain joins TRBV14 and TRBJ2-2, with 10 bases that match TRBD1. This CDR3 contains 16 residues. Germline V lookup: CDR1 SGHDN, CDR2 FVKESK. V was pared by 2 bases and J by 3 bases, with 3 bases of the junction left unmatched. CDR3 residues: CASSQRQGADTGELFF. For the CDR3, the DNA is TGTGCCAGCAGCCAACGACAGGGGGCCGACACCGGGGAGCTGTTTTTT.

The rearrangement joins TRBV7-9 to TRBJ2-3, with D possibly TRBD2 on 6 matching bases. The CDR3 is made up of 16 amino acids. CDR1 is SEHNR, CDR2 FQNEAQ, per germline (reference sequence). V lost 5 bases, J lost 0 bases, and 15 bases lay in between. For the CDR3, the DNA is TGTGCCAGCAGCCCTCGGCTTAGCGGAAGCACAGATACGCAGTATTTT. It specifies CASSPRLSGSTDTQYF. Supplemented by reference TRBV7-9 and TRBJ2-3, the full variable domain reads DTGVSQNPRHKITKRGQNVTFRCDPISEHNRLYWYRQTLGQGPEFLTYFQNEAQLEKSRLLSDRFSAERPKGSFSTLEIQRTEQGDSAMYLCASSPRLSGSTDTQYFGPGTRLTVL.

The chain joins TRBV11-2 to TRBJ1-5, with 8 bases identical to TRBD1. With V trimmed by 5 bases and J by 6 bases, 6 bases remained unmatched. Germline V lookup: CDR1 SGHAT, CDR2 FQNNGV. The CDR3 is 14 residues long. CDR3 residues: CASSHDRGLQPQHF. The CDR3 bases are TGTGCCAGCAGCCACGACAGGGGCCTTCAGCCCCAGCATTTT. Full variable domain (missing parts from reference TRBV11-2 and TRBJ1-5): EAGVAQSPRYKIIEKRQSVAFWCNPISGHATLYWYQQILGQGPKLLIQFQNNGVVDDSQLPKDRFSAERLKGVDSTLKIQPAKLEDSAVYLCASSHDRGLQPQHFGDGTRLSIL.

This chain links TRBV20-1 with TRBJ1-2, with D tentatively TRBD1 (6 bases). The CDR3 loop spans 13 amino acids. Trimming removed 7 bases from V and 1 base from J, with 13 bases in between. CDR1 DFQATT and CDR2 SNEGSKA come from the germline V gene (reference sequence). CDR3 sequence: CSVLKGDNYGYTF. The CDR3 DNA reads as TGCAGTGTGCTAAAGGGGGATAACTATGGCTACACCTTC.

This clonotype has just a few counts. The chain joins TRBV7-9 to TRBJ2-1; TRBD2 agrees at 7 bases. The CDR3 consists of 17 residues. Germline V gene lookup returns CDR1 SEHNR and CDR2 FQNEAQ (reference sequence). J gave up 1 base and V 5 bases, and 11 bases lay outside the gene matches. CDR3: CASSPLAGVRSYNEQFF. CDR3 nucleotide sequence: TGTGCCAGCAGCCCCCTTGCGGGAGTAAGGTCCTACAATGAGCAGTTCTTC.

In nucleotides, the CDR3 is TGTGCCAGCAGCCAAGATGAAAGCGGGGGCTCCTACGAGCAGTACTTC. Translating gives CASSQDESGGSYEQYF. The V and J genes are TRBV3-1 and TRBJ2-7; 8 bases fit TRBD2. Looked up from germline, CDR1 is LGHDT and CDR2 is YNNKEL (reference sequence). The ends lost 0 bases at V and 0 bases at J; junction bases unmatched: 4. There are 16 residues in the CDR3.